Below, 19 T cell receptor beta chains from the same sample are listed, as sequenced in a study of blood T cell repertoires in COVID-19. TCRdb's table, derived via immunoSEQ multiplex PCR, lists solely in-frame clones and lacks some. The repertoire holds roughly 200,000 clones, approximately 85% seen once, with 4.9% in the top ten. What was sequenced was peripheral blood. The receptors shown here come from a woman over 75 with acute or convalescent COVID-19.

The chain couples TRBV30 to TRBJ1-4; D ambiguous. The CDR3 length is 13 residues. V was shortened by 5 bases and J by 5 bases, with 12 bases between the two germline ends. Germline CDR1 reads GTSNPN; CDR2 reads SVGIG (reference sequence). The CDR3 region has the DNA TGTGCCTGGTCCCACAGCCTGAATGAAAAACTGTTTTTT. As protein: CAWSHSLNEKLFF.

The chain combines TRBV11-1 with TRBJ1-2; D perhaps matches TRBD1 (6 bases). CDR3 length: 16 residues. The germline V gene encodes CDR1 SGHAT and CDR2 FQDESV (reference sequence). Trimming removed 5 bases at V and 0 bases at J, with 16 bases between. CDR3 bases: TGTGCCAGCAGCCCCTCTGGACAGCGCGCTAACTATGGCTACACCTTC. Its translation is CASSPSGQRANYGYTF.

J is TRBJ1-5 and V is TRBV24-1, with D maybe TRBD1 (5 bases). The CDR3 runs to 14 residues. The ends were cut back, 9 bases at V and 3 bases at J, with 14 bases in the middle. CDR1 and CDR2 (germline): KGHDR, SFDVKD. CDR3 in amino acids: CATWAGMANQPQHF. The CDR3 nucleotides are TGTGCCACCTGGGCAGGGATGGCCAATCAGCCCCAGCATTTT.

The chain has TRBV11-3 and TRBJ1-3, with 9 positions matching TRBD1. Germline V gene sequence: CDR1 SGHNT, CDR2 YENEEA. The CDR3 consists of 15 residues. V was pared by 4 bases and J by 2 bases, with 3 bases of the junction left unmatched. CDR3 residues: CASSSTGGTGNTIYF. The CDR3 bases are TGTGCCAGCAGCTCCACAGGGGGCACTGGAAACACCATATATTTT.

The chain couples TRBV18 to TRBJ2-7; 9 bases are a match to TRBD1. CDR3 length: 15 residues. Looked up from germline, CDR1 is KGHSH and CDR2 is LQKENI. V trimming: 5 bases; J trimming: 3 bases; junction bases outside the gene matches: 8. The CDR3 sequence is CASSSGTGIDYEQYF. The DNA for the CDR3 is TGTGCCAGCTCATCCGGGACAGGGATTGACTACGAGCAGTACTTC.

Comments on this clone: The same CDR3 also results from other DNA sequences found in this sample. The chain carries TRBV27 and TRBJ1-2; the D gene is possibly TRBD1 (6 bases). CDR1 and CDR2 (germline): MNHEY, SMNVEV (reference sequence). V lost 2 bases and J lost 7, with 11 bases in between. The CDR3 loop spans 13 amino acids. Here the CDR3 DNA reads TGTGCCAGCAGTTTAAGTGGGGGCCGTGGCTACACCTTC. It translates to CASSLSGGRGYTF.

The V and J genes are TRBV6-5 and TRBJ2-3; the match to TRBD2 covers 11 bases. The CDR3 is 16 amino acids. Germline V gene lookup returns CDR1 MNHEY and CDR2 SVGAGI. V was clipped by 3 bases and J by 2 bases; unmatched bases: 4. CDR3 residues: CASSYGTSGYTDTQYF. CDR3 DNA sequence: TGTGCCAGCAGTTATGGGACTAGCGGATACACAGATACGCAGTATTTT.

The chain links TRBV29-1 to TRBJ2-1; 11 bases are a match to TRBD2. Per germline, CDR1 SQVTM and CDR2 ANQGSEA. Unmatched junction bases numbered 1, after V lost 0 bases and J lost 0 bases. This CDR3 spans 16 amino acids. Here the CDR3 DNA reads TGCAGCGTTGAAGATGGACTAGCGGGCTCCTACAATGAGCAGTTCTTC. It encodes CSVEDGLAGSYNEQFF.

This clone was recorded only once. This chain joins TRBV28 and TRBJ2-7; the D is unclear. Germline CDR1 and CDR2: MDHEN and SYDVKM. The CDR3 runs 15 residues. The V gene lost 2 bases and the J gene lost 6 bases, with 17 bases spanning the gap. As DNA, the CDR3 is TGTGCCAGCAGTTTAAGTGGGTCTAGGAGACTCGAGCAGTACTTC. Its protein product is CASSLSGSRRLEQYF.

The rearrangement links TRBV20-1 to TRBJ1-1; TRBD1 is a possible D gene (5 bases). The CDR3 totals 13 residues. Trimming left V 3 bases short and J 4 bases short, with 12 bases between. Germline CDR1 is DFQATT and CDR2 is SNEGSKA (reference sequence). The CDR3 region has the DNA TGCAGTGCTAGTAGGGCAGGGATCACTGAAGCTTTCTTT. Protein sequence: CSASRAGITEAFF.

The V and J genes are TRBV19 and TRBJ1-4; 7 bases map to TRBD1. The CDR3 loop spans 17 amino acids. Germline CDR1 is LNHDA and CDR2 is SQIVND (reference sequence). V gave up 5 bases and J gave up 8 bases; unmatched junction bases: 17. This CDR3 reads CASSSTGRRGGGEKLFF. DNA of the CDR3: TGTGCCAGTAGTTCGACAGGGCGCCGCGGCGGTGGAGAAAAACTGTTTTTT.

The V call is TRBV18, the J call TRBJ2-7, with 7 bases fitting TRBD2. The germline CDR1 and CDR2 sequences are KGHSH and LQKENI. The CDR3 is made up of 15 amino acids. The ends lost 3 bases at V and 0 bases at J; junction bases unmatched: 5. CDR3 in DNA: TGTGCCAGCTCACCGGTTGGGGGGGGCTCCTACGAGCAGTACTTC. It specifies CASSPVGGGSYEQYF.

This clone has a single count. The V gene is TRBV7-2, the J gene TRBJ1-3; D might be TRBD1 (6 bases). V lost 3 bases, J lost 0 bases, and 6 bases lay in between. Germline V gives CDR1 SGHTA, CDR2 FQGNSA. The CDR3 consists of 14 residues. The CDR3 here is CASSLDSSGNTIYF. The CDR3 region has the DNA TGTGCCAGCAGCTTGGACAGCTCTGGAAACACCATATATTTT. Full variable domain (remainder filled in from reference TRBV7-2 and TRBJ1-3): GAGVSQSPSNKVTEKGKDVELRCDPISGHTALYWYRQSLGQGLEFLIYFQGNSAPDKSGLPSDRFSAERTGGSVSTLTIQRTQQEDSAVYLCASSLDSSGNTIYFGEGSWLTVV.

This clone came up a few times. This sequence joins TRBV27 and TRBJ1-2; maybe TRBD1 (6 bases). The V gene lost 6 bases and the J gene lost 7 bases, with 18 bases spanning the gap. CDR1 MNHEY and CDR2 SMNVEV come from the germline V gene (reference sequence). There are 14 residues in the CDR3. The CDR3 DNA reads TGTGCCAGCAGCTTTAGTGTTGGGACATCTGGCTACACCTTC. Amino acid sequence: CASSFSVGTSGYTF.

The J gene is TRBJ2-1, the V gene TRBV6-5, with a weak D call TRBD2 (6 bases). The CDR3 extends over 14 amino acids. Germline-derived CDR1 and CDR2 are MNHEY and SVGAGI. V was cut by 4 bases and J by 0 bases, with 7 bases left in between. The CDR3 DNA reads TGTGCCAGCAGTTGGCGGGACTCCTACAATGAGCAGTTCTTC. Its translation: CASSWRDSYNEQFF.

V and J are TRBV30 and TRBJ2-3; a possible D gene is TRBD2 (7 bases). The ends were cut back, 0 bases at V and 9 bases at J, with 13 bases in the middle. Germline values: CDR1 GTSNPN, CDR2 SVGIG (reference sequence). The CDR3 length is 13 residues. CDR3 nucleotide sequence: TGTGCCTGGAGTGTCTTGTCGGGGGGCACGCAGTATTTT. Amino acid sequence: CAWSVLSGGTQYF.

A single count supports this clone. The chain recombines TRBV6-5 with TRBJ2-7, with TRBD1 matching 8 bases. CDR1 is MNHEY, CDR2 SVGAGI, per germline. Trimming at V came to 6 bases and at J to 1 base, leaving 8 bases not matched to a gene. The CDR3 contains 15 residues. CDR3 DNA sequence: TGTGCCAGCAGGCCCGCAGGGGGCGCTTCCTACGAGCAGTACTTC. This encodes CASRPAGGASYEQYF.

This chain joins TRBV5-1 and TRBJ2-2; 10 positions match TRBD1. V was clipped by 0 bases and J by 6 bases; unmatched bases: 5. The germline gives CDR1 SGHRS, CDR2 YFSETQ. The CDR3 covers 16 residues. The CDR3 here is CASSLDDRGRSGELFF. The CDR3 nucleotides read TGCGCCAGCAGCTTGGACGACAGGGGGCGATCCGGGGAGCTGTTTTTT.

This rearrangement joins TRBV6-5 to TRBJ2-3, with a weak D call TRBD2 (5 bases). V was clipped by 7 bases and J by 3 bases, with 11 bases between them. The germline V gene has CDR1 MNHEY and CDR2 SVGAGI. This CDR3 region has 13 residues. The CDR3 spells CASTPTRTDTQYF. The CDR3 DNA reads TGTGCCAGCACTCCAACTAGGACAGATACGCAGTATTTT.